The clone carrying this T cell receptor (beta chain) appeared once. This sample was taken from a study of shared clonotypes between healthy human individuals. The protocol was immunoSEQ multiplex PCR, while the TCRdb copy is restricted to in-frame clones and leaves out a portion. This sample has around 2.5 million clones, with 80% to 95% found just once. This CDR3 has 14 residues. Trimming cost V 4 bases and J 6 bases, with 13 bases left between them. CDR1 and CDR2 from the germline V gene are MDHEN and SYDVKM. This receptor was taken from a young man in good health. Some clones in this sample may be carry-over from other donors' samples. V and J are TRBV28 and TRBJ2-1, with D perhaps matching TRBD1 (5 bases). The sample taken for sequencing was naive CD4+ T cells from PBMCs. As to subset: CD45RA+ positively selected. CDR3 residues: CASSYRTGLNEQFF. In nucleotides, the CDR3 is TGTGCCAGCAGTTACCGAACAGGCCTCAATGAGCAGTTCTTC.